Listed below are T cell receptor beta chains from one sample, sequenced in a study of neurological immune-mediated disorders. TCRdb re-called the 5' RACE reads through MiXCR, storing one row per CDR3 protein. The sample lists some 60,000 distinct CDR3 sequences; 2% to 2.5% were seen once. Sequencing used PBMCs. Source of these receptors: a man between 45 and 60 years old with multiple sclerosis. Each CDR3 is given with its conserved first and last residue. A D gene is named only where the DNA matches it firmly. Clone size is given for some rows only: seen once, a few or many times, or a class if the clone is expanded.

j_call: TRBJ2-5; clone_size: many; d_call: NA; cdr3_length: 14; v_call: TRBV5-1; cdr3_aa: CASSYLGGQETQYF; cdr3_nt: TGCGCCAGCAGCTATCTCGGAGGCCAAGAGACCCAGTACTTC
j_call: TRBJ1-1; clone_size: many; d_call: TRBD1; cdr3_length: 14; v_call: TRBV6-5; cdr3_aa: CASSYGDRNTEAFF; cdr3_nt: TGTGCCAGCAGTTACGGGGACAGGAACACTGAAGCTTTCTTT
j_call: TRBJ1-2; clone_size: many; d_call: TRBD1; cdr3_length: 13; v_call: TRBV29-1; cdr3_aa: CSVHRGVGDGYTF; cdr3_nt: TGCAGCGTCCACAGGGGGGTGGGCGATGGCTACACCTTC
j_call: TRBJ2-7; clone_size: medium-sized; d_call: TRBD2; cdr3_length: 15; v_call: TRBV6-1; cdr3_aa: CASSEDLGGGYEQYF; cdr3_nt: TGTGCCAGCAGTGAAGATTTGGGGGGGGGCTACGAGCAGTACTTC
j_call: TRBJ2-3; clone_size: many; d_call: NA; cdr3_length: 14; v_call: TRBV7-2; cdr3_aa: CASSAQGRADTQYF; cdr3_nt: TGTGCCAGCAGCGCGCAGGGGAGGGCCGATACGCAGTATTTT
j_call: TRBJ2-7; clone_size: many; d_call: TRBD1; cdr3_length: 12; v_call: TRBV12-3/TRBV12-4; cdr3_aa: CASRRDSYEQYF; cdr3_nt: TGTGCCAGCAGACGGGACAGCTACGAGCAGTACTTC
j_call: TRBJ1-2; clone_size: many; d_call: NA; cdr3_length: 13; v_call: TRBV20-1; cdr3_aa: CSARGGTTYGYTF; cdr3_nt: TGCAGTGCTAGAGGGGGGACAACCTATGGCTACACCTTC
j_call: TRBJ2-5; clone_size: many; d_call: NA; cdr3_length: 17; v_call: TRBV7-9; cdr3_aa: CASSLGHFGGDQETQYF; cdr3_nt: TGTGCCAGCAGCTTAGGCCACTTCGGAGGGGACCAAGAGACCCAGTACTTC
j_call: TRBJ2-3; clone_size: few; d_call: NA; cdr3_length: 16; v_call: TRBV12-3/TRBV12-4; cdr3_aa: CASSPPGGAGTDTQYF; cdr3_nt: TGTGCCAGCAGTCCCCCCGGCGGGGCTGGCACAGATACGCAGTATTTT
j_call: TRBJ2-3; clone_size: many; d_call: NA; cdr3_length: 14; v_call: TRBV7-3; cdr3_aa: CASSSRQPTDTQYF; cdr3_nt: TGTGCCAGCAGCTCTCGACAGCCCACAGATACGCAGTATTTT
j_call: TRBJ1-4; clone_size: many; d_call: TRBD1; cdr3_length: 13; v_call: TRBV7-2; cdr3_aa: CASSRGRGEKLFF; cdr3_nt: TGTGCCAGCAGCAGGGGGCGCGGTGAAAAACTGTTTTTT
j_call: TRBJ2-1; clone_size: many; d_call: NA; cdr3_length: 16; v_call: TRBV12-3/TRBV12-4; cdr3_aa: CASSLAGVTDIGEQFF; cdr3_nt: TGTGCCAGCAGTTTAGCAGGAGTAACGGACATCGGTGAGCAGTTCTTC
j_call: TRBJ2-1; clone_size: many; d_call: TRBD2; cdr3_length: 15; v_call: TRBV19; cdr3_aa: CASRSLAGETNEQFF; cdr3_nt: TGTGCCAGTAGATCACTAGCGGGGGAAACGAATGAGCAGTTCTTC
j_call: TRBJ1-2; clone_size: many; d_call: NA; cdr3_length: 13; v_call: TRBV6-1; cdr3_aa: CASSANLDRGYTF; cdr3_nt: TGTGCCAGCAGTGCAAACCTAGACCGAGGCTACACCTTC
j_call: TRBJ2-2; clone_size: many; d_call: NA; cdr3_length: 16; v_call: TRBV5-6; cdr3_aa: CASSLVTGSSTGELFF; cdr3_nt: TGTGCCAGCAGCTTGGTTACAGGGAGTTCGACCGGGGAGCTGTTTTTT
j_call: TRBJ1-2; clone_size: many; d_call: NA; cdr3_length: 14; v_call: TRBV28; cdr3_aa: CASSLFLEDYGYTF; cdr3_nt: TGTGCCAGCAGTTTATTTCTGGAGGACTATGGCTACACCTTC
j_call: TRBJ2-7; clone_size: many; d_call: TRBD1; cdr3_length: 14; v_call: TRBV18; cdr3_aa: CASSSGTDLYEQYF; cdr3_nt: TGTGCCAGCTCATCCGGGACAGACCTCTACGAGCAGTACTTC
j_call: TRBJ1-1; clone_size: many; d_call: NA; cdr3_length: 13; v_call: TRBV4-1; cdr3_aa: CASSQEEGTEAFF; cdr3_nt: TGCGCCAGCAGCCAAGAGGAGGGAACTGAAGCTTTCTTT
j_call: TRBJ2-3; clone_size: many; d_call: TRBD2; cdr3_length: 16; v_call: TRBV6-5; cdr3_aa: CASSYVGLAGGDTQYF; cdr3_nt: TGTGCCAGCAGTTATGTGGGACTAGCGGGGGGAGATACGCAGTATTTT
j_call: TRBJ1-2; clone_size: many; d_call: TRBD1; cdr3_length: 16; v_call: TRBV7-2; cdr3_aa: CASSSQRDRERYGYTF; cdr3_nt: TGTGCCAGCAGCTCGCAAAGGGACAGGGAGAGATATGGCTACACCTTC
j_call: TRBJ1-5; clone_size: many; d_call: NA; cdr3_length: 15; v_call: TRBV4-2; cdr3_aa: CASSQTGQSNQPQHF; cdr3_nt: TGTGCCAGCAGCCAGACAGGACAGTCCAATCAGCCCCAGCATTTT
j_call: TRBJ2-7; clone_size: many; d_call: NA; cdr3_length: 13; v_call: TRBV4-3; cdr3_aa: CASSQSPGREQYF; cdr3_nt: TGCGCCAGCAGCCAATCCCCAGGGCGCGAGCAGTACTTC
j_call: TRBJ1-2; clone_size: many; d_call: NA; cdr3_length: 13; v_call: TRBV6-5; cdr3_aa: CASSINRVGGYTF; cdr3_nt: TGTGCCAGCAGTATCAACAGGGTCGGTGGCTACACCTTC
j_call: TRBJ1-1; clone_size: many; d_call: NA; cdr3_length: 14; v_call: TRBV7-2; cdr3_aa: CASSATTRATEAFF; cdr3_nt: TGTGCCAGCAGCGCGACGACAAGGGCTACTGAAGCTTTCTTT
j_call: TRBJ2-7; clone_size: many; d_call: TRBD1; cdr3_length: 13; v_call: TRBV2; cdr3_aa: CASSPGRGYEQYF; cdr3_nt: TGTGCCAGCAGTCCTGGCAGGGGGTACGAGCAGTACTTC
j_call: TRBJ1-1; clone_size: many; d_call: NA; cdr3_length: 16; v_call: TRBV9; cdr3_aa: CASSVGQAKRNTEAFF; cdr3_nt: TGTGCCAGCAGCGTAGGGCAGGCGAAGCGGAACACTGAAGCTTTCTTT
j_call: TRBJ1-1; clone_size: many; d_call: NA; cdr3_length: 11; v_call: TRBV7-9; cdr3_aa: CASSSGTEAFF; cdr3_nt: TGTGCCAGCAGTTCCGGGACAGAAGCTTTCTTT
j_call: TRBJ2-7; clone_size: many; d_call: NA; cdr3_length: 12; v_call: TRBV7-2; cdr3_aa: CASSLEVGEQYF; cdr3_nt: TGTGCCAGCAGTTTAGAGGTGGGGGAGCAGTACTTC
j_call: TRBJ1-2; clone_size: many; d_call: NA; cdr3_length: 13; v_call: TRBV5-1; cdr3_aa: CASSSTGRYGYTF; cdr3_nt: TGCGCCAGCAGCTCGACAGGTCGCTATGGCTACACCTTC
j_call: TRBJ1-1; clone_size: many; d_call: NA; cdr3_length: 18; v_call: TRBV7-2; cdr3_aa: CASSPGYGRGLMNTEAFF; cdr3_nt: TGTGCCAGCAGCCCCGGGTATGGTCGTGGCCTAATGAACACTGAAGCTTTCTTT
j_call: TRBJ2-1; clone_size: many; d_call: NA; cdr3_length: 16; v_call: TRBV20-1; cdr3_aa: CSARDHGGSSYNEQFF; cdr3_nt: TGCAGTGCTAGAGATCATGGGGGGAGCTCCTACAATGAGCAGTTCTTC
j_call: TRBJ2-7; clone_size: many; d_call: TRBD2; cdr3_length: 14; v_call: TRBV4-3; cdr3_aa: CASSQVLAGYEQYF; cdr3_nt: TGCGCCAGCAGCCAAGTTCTAGCGGGATACGAGCAGTACTTC
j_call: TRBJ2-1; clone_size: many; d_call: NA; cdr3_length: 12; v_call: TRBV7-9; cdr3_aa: CASSPGTPEQFF; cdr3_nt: TGTGCCAGCAGCCCCGGGACACCTGAGCAGTTCTTC
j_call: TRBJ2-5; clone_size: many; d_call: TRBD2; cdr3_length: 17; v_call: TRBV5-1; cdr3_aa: CASSLGLAGDVQETQYF; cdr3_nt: TGCGCCAGCAGCTTGGGACTAGCGGGGGACGTCCAGGAGACCCAGTACTTC
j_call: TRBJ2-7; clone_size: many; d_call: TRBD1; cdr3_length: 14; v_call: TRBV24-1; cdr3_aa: CATSEGTVSYEQYF; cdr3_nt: TGTGCCACCAGTGAGGGGACAGTCTCCTACGAGCAGTACTTC
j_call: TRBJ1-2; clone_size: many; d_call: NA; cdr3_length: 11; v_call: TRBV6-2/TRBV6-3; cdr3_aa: CASSLLYGYTF; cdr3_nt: TGTGCCAGCAGCCTCCTGTATGGCTACACCTTC
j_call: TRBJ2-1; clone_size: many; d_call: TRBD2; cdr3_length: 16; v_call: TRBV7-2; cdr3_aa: CASSLGFGAGMGEQFF; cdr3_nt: TGTGCCAGCAGCTTAGGCTTCGGAGCGGGGATGGGGGAGCAGTTCTTC
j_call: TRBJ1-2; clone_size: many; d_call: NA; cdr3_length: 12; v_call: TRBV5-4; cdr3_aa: CASSRGSGGYTF; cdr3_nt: TGTGCCAGCAGCAGGGGGTCAGGTGGCTACACCTTC
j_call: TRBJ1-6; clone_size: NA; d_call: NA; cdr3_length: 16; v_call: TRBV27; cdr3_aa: CASSPRASSYNSHLHF; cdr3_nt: TGTGCCAGCAGCCCTAGGGCGAGCTCCTATAATTCACACCTCCACTTT
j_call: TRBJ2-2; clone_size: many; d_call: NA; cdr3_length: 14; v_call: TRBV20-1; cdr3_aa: CSARDVGGAGELFF; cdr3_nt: TGCAGTGCTAGAGATGTCGGAGGGGCCGGGGAGCTGTTTTTT
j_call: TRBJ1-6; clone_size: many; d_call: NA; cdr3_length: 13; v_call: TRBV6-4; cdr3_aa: CASRRGQNSPLHF; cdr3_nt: TGTGCCAGCAGGAGAGGACAGAATTCACCCCTCCACTTT
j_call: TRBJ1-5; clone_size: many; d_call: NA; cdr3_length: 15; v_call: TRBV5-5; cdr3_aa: CASSLSSQANQPQHF; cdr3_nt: TGTGCCAGCAGCTTGTCATCGCAGGCCAATCAGCCCCAGCATTTT
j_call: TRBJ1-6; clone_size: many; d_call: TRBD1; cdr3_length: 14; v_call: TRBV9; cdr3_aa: CASSPGQTRSPLHF; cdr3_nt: TGTGCCAGCAGCCCGGGACAGACAAGGTCACCCCTCCACTTT
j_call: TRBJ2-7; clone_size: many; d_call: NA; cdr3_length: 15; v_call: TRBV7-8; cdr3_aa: CASSLAQAITYEQYF; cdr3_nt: TGTGCCAGCAGCTTAGCTCAGGCCATCACCTACGAGCAGTACTTC
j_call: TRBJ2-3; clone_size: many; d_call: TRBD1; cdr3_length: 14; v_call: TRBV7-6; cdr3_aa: CASSTWTGVDTQYF; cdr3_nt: TGTGCCAGCAGCACATGGACAGGGGTAGATACGCAGTATTTT
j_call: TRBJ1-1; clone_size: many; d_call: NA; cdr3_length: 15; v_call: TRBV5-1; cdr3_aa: CASSLAPDKNTEAFF; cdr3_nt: TGCGCCAGCAGCTTGGCCCCGGACAAGAACACTGAAGCTTTCTTT
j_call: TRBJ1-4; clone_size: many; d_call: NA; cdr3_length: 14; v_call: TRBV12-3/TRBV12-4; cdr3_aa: CASSLGVISEKLFF; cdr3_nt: TGTGCCAGCAGCCTAGGGGTGATTAGTGAAAAACTGTTTTTT
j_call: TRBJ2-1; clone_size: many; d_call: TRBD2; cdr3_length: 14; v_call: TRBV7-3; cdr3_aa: CASSLGGGYNEQFF; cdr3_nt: TGTGCCAGCAGCTTAGGCGGGGGGTACAATGAGCAGTTCTTC